The clone carrying this T cell receptor (beta chain) was observed at least ten times. The data derive from a study of neurological immune-mediated disorders. MiXCR was run by TCRdb on the 5' RACE reads, yielding one entry per CDR3 protein. The table records tens of thousands of distinct CDR3 sequences, 4% to 5.5% of them present only once. The source material was PBMCs. This receptor was identified in a man aged 45 to 65 with multiple sclerosis.

CDR3 sequence: CSVEVSPVAGGSYEQYF. In DNA form, the CDR3 reads TGCAGCGTTGAAGTTTCGCCTGTAGCGGGGGGCTCCTACGAGCAGTACTTC. J is TRBJ2-7 and V is TRBV29-1, with TRBD2 matching 10 bases. CDR3 length: 17 residues. V shed 1 base and J 0 bases; nucleotides not matched to a gene: 9. Germline V CDR1 and CDR2: SQVTM, ANQGSEA.